This note documents a single TCR beta chain sequence. The antigen is unknown. These data come from a study of siplizumab effects on memory and regulatory T cells. Only in-frame clones appear in the TCRdb table, and some are missing; sequencing was by immunoSEQ multiplex PCR. This sample carries about 120,000 clones, approximately 94% of them seen once, and the ten largest clones take roughly 1.7%. Study results and caveats: Major contributors to the alloresponse seemed to be naive T cells, which also appeared more diverse than memory cells.

The CDR3 extends over 14 amino acids. Germline CDR1 MNHNY, CDR2 SVGAGI (reference sequence). V was trimmed by 2 bases and J by 9 bases, leaving 14 bases between them. This TCR was recovered from a human donor in good health. This chain links TRBV6-6 with TRBJ2-1; no clear D gene. The sample taken for sequencing was non-Treg CD4+ T cells sorted from blood. The CDR3 coding sequence is TGTGCCAGCAGTTACCTAACGCAAAAGGGTGAGCAGTTCTTC. As protein: CASSYLTQKGEQFF.